This T cell receptor beta chain was documented in a study of CD4 T cells in relation to SARS-CoV-2 and coronaviruses. Unexposed donor CD4+ T cells date from about 2011-2018, before the COVID-19 pandemic. The cells were cultured for about 10 days before CD4+ T cells were isolated. V dropped 3 bases and J dropped 6; count of bases not matched to a gene: 2. CDR1 is KGHSH, CDR2 LQKENI, per germline. The CDR3 consists of 13 residues. On this clone: Its target is not known.

Assay: immunoSEQ multiplex PCR; the TCRdb copy retains only in-frame clones and omits some. Here the sample spans some 21,000 clones, about 80% being singletons. The genes are TRBV18 and TRBJ2-7; TRBD1 matches at 10 bases. Sequenced sample: CD4+ T cells from PBMCs, cultured in vitro. The source of this sequence is a human donor in good health. The CDR3 protein is CASSPGQGSEQYF. CDR3 DNA: TGTGCCAGCTCACCGGGACAGGGGAGCGAGCAGTACTTC.